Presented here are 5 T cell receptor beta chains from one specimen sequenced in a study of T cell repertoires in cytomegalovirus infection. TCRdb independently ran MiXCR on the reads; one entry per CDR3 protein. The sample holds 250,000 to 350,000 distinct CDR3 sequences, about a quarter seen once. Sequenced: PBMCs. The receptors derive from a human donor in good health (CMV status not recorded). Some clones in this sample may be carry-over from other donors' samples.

CDR3 coding DNA: TGTGCCATCAGTGATGGGACAGCCAGCGAGCAGTACTTC. It is translated as CAISDGTASEQYF. V usage is TRBV10-3 and J usage is TRBJ2-7; 7 nucleotides align to TRBD1. In germline, CDR1 is ENHRY, CDR2 SYGVKD. There are 13 residues in the CDR3. The junction had 5 bases not matched to a gene; V was cut back by 3 bases and J by 6 bases.

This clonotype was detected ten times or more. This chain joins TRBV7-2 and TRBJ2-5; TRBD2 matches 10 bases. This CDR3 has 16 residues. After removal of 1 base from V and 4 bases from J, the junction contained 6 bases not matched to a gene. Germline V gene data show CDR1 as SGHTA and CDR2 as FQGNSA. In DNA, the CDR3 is TGTGCCAGCAGCTTAGTAGCGGGAGGCTTGGCAGAGACCCAGTACTTC. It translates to CASSLVAGGLAETQYF.

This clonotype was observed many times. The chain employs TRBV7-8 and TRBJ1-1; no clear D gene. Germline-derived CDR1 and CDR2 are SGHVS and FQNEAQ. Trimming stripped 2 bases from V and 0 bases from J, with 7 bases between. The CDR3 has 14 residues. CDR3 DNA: TGTGCCAGCAGCTTACAGGCAGTGAACACTGAAGCTTTCTTT. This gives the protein CASSLQAVNTEAFF.

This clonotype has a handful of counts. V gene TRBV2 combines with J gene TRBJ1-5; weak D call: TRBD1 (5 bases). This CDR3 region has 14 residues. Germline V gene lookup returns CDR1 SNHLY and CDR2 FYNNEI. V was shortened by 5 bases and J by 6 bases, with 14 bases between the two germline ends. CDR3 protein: CASSFGVRGQPQHF. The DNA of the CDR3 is TGTGCCAGCAGTTTTGGGGTAAGGGGTCAGCCCCAGCATTTT.

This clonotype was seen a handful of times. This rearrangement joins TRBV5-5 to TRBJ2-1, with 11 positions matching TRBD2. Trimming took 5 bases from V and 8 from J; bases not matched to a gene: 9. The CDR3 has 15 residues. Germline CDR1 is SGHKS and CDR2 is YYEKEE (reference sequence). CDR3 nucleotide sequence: TGTGCCAGCAGTAGCGGGGGGGCCGTCTCCGATGAGCAGTTCTTC. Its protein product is CASSSGGAVSDEQFF.